This is a list of T cell receptor beta chains from one sample in a study of blood T cell repertoires in COVID-19. TCRdb keeps only in-frame clones here, not all; method: immunoSEQ multiplex PCR. The sample lists fewer than 130,000 clones; 88% were seen once. Sequenced: peripheral blood. The receptors stem from a woman aged 50 to 60 with acute or convalescent COVID-19. CDR3s include the opening cysteine and the closing phenylalanine or tryptophan. The D gene is left open where the match is weak.

v_gene	j_gene	d_gene	CDR3aa	CDR3nt
TRBV29-1	TRBJ2-3	NA	CSVDTDTDTQYF	TGCAGCGTTGATACAGACACAGATACGCAGTATTTT
TRBV19	TRBJ2-5	TRBD2	CASTPGLAGVGETQYF	TGTGCCAGTACCCCGGGACTAGCGGGAGTAGGAGAGACCCAGTACTTC
TRBV6-1	TRBJ1-1	NA	CASSEDQGSEAFF	TGTGCCAGCAGTGAAGATCAGGGGTCTGAAGCTTTCTTT
TRBV9	TRBJ1-5	TRBD1	CASSAGTVSNQPQHF	TGTGCCAGCAGCGCCGGGACAGTTAGCAATCAGCCCCAGCATTTT
TRBV3-1/TRBV3-2	TRBJ2-1	TRBD1	CASSERDRGGNEQFF	TGTGCCAGCAGCGAACGGGACAGGGGAGGTAATGAGCAGTTCTTC
TRBV5-6	TRBJ1-6	NA	CASRPRQSSYNSPLHF	TGTGCCAGCAGGCCACGACAGAGCTCCTATAATTCACCCCTCCACTTT
TRBV12-5	TRBJ2-5	TRBD1	CASGPGQGKGTQYF	TGTGCTAGTGGCCCGGGACAGGGTAAGGGGACCCAGTACTTC
TRBV11-3	TRBJ2-7	TRBD2	CASSPGSGSYEQYF	TGTGCCAGCAGCCCCGGCAGCGGGAGTTACGAGCAGTACTTC
TRBV10-3	TRBJ2-5	NA	CAISGALGLASLQETQYF	TGTGCCATCAGTGGGGCCTTGGGGCTAGCGTCCCTCCAAGAGACCCAGTACTTC
TRBV10-3	TRBJ2-6	TRBD2	CAISERERETFGANVLTF	TGTGCCATCAGTGAGAGGGAGCGGGAGACCTTTGGGGCCAACGTCCTGACTTTC